This T cell receptor beta chain is drawn from a study of circulating CD8 cells and anti-PD-1 response in melanoma. Study-wide background: Of some 13 patients, seven got anti-PD-1 first and six had prior therapy.

TCR libraries were prepared from approximately 15 ng of total RNA with the QIAseq Immune Repertoire TCR panel. One entry per CDR3 protein results from TCRdb running MiXCR on the reads. The sample includes about 570 distinct CDR3 sequences, over 8.5% of them seen just once. Overall study results and limits: Replicates were generally not done for experiments.

From live CD3+CD8+TCRalphabeta+ cells, four PD-1 and/or TIGIT subsets were sorted. This clonotype appeared a few times. Its antigen is still unknown. Trimming removed 5 bases from V and 4 bases from J; junction bases left unmatched: 14. The germline gives CDR1 SGHTA, CDR2 FQGNSA. This CDR3 contains 16 residues. The chain joins TRBV7-2 to TRBJ2-7, with 7 bases identical to TRBD2. The clonotype originates from a human donor with melanoma. This material consisted of CD8+ T cells from PBMCs, taken at baseline or after one month of anti-PD-1 therapy (not recorded which). The CDR3 nucleotides read TGTGCCAGCAGCCCGCGGGCTAGCGGCCGCTCATACGAGCAGTACTTC. Translation gives CASSPRASGRSYEQYF.